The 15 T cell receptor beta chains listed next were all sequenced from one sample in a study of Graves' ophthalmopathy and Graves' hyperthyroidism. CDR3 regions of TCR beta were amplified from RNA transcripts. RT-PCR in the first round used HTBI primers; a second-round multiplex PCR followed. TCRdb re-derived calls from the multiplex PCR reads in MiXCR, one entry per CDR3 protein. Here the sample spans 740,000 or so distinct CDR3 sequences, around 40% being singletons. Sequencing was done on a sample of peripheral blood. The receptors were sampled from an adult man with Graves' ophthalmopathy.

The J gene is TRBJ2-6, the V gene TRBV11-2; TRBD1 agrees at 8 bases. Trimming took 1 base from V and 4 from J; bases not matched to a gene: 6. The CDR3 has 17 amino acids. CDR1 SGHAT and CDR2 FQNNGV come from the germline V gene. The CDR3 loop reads CASSLGGQGSGANVLTF. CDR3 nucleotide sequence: TGTGCCAGCAGCTTAGGTGGACAGGGCTCCGGGGCCAACGTCCTGACTTTC.

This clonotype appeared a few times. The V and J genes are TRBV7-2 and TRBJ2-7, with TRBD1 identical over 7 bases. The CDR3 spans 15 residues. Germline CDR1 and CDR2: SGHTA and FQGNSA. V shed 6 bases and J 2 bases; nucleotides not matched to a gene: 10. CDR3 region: CASSSRGYTTYEQYF. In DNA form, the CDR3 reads TGTGCCAGCAGTTCCAGGGGGTACACCACCTACGAGCAGTACTTC.

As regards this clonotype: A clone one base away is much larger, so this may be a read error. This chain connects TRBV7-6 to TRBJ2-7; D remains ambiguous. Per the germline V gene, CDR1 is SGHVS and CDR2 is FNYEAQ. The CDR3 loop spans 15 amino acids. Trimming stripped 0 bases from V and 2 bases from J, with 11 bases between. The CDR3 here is CASSLAAQEPYEQYF. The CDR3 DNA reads TGTGCCAGCAGCTTAGCGGCCCAGGAGCCCTACGAGCAGTACTTC.

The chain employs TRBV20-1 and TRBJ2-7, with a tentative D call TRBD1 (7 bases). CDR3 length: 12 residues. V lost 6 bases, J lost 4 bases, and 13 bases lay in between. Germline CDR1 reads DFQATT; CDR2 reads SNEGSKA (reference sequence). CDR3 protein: CSAGQEGYEQYF. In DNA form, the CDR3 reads TGCAGTGCCGGACAGGAGGGGTACGAGCAGTACTTC.

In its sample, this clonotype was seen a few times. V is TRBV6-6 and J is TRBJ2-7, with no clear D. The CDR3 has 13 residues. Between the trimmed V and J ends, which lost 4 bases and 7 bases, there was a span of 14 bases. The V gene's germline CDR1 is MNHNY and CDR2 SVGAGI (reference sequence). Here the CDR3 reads CASSLSVMGEQYF. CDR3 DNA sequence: TGTGCCAGCAGTTTATCAGTAATGGGAGAGCAGTACTTC.

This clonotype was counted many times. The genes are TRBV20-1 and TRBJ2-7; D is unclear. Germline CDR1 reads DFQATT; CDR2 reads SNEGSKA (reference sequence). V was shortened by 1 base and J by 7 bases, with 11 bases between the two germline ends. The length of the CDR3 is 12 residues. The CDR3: CSARARQPEQYF. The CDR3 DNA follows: TGCAGTGCTAGAGCCCGGCAGCCTGAGCAGTACTTC.

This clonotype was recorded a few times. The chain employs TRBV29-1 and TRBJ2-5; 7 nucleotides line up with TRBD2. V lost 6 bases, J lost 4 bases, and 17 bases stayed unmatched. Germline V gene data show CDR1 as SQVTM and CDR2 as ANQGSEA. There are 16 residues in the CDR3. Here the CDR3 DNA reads TGCAGCGTCCCAACCGTTCGGCGGGAGAATCGAGAGACCCAGTACTTC. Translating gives CSVPTVRRENRETQYF.

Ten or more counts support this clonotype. CDR3 residues: CASSESIAGLSYEQYF. CDR3 DNA: TGCGCCAGCAGTGAGTCTATAGCGGGACTTTCCTACGAGCAGTACTTC. The rearrangement uses TRBV10-2 and TRBJ2-7; 8 positions match TRBD2. In germline, CDR1 is WSHSY, CDR2 SAAADI. V lost 0 bases to trimming and J lost 1 base; unmatched junction nucleotides: 5. The CDR3 spans 16 residues.

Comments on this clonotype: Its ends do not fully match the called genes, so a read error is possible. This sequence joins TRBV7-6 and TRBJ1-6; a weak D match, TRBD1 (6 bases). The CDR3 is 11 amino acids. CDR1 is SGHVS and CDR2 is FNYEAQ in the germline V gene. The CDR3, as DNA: TGTGCCAGCAGCCCCGCCACAGGGATCTACTTT. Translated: CASSPATGIYF.

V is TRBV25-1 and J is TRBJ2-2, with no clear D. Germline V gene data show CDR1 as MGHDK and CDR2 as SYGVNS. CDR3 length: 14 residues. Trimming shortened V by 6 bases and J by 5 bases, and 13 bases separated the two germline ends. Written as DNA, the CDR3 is TGTGCCAGCAGCTTTTCTTCCGGGACCGGGGAGCTGTTTTTT. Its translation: CASSFSSGTGELFF.

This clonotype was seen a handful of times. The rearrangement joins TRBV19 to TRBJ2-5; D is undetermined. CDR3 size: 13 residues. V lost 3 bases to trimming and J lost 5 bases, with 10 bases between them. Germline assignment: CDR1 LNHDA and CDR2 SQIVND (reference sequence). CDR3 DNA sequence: TGTGCCAGTAGTATTACCAATGGGGAGACCCAGTACTTC. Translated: CASSITNGETQYF. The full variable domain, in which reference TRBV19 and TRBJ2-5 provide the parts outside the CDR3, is DGGITQSPKYLFRKEGQNVTLSCEQNLNHDAMYWYRQDPGQGLRLIYYSQIVNDFQKGDIAEGYSVSREKKESFPLTVTSAQKNPTAFYLCASSITNGETQYFGPGTRLLVL.

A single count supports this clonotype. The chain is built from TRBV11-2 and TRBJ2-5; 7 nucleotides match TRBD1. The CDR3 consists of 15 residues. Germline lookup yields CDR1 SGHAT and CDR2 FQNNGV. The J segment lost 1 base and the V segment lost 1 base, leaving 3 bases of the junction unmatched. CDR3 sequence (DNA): TGTGCCAGCAGCTTAGGACAGGGCAGCCAAGAGACCCAGTACTTC. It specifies CASSLGQGSQETQYF. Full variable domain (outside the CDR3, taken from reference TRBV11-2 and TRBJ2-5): EAGVAQSPRYKIIEKRQSVAFWCNPISGHATLYWYQQILGQGPKLLIQFQNNGVVDDSQLPKDRFSAERLKGVDSTLKIQPAKLEDSAVYLCASSLGQGSQETQYFGPGTRLLVL.

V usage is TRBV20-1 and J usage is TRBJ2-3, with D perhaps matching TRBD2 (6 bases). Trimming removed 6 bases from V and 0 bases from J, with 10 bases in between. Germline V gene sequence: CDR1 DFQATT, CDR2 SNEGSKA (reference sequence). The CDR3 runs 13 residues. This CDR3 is CSARGLSTDTQYF. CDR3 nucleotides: TGCAGTGCCCGGGGACTTAGCACAGATACGCAGTATTTT.

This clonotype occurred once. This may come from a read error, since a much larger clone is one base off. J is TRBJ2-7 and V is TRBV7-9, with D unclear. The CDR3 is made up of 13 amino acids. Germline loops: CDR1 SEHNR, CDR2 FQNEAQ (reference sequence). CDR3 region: CSSSLLQGYEQYF. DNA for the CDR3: TGTTCCAGCAGCTTACTCCAAGGCTACGAGCAGTACTTC.

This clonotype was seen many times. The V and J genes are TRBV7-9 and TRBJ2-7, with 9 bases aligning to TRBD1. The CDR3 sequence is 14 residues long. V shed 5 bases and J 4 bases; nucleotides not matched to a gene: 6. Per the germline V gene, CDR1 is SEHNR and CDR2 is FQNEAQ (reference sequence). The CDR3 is CASSPGDREYEQYF. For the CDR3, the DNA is TGTGCCAGCAGCCCCGGGGACAGGGAATACGAGCAGTACTTC.